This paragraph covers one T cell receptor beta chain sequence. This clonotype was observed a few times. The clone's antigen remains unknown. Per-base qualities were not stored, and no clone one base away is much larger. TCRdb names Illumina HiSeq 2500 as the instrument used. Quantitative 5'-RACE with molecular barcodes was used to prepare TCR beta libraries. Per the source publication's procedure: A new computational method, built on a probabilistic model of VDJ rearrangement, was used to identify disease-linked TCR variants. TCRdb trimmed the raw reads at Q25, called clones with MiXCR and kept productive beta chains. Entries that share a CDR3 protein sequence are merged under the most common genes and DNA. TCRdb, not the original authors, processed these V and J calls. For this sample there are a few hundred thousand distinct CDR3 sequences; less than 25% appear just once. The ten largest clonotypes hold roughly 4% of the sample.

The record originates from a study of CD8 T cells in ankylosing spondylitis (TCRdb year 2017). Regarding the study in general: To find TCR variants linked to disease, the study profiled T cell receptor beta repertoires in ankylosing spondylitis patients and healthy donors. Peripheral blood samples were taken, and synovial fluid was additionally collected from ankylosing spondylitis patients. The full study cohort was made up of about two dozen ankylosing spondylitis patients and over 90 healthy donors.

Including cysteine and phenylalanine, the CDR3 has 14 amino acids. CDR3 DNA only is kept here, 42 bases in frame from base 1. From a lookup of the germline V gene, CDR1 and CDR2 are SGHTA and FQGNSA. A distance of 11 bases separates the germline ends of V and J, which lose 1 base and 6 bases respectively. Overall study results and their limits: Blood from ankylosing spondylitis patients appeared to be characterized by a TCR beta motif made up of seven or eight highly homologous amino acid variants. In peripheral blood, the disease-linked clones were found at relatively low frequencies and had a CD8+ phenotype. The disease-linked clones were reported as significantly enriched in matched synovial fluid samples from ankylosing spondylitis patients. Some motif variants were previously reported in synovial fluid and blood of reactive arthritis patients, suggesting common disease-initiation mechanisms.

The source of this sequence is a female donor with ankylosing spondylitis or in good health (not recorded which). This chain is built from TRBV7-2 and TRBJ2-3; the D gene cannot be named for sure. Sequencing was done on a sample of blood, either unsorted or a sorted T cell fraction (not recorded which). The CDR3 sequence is CASSLVGGKDTQYF. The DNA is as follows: TGTGCCAGCAGCTTAGTTGGTGGAAAGGATACGCAGTATTTT.